The 25 T cell receptor beta chains below come from one sample, sequenced in a study of blood T cell repertoires in COVID-19. Repertoires were generated with immunoSEQ multiplex PCR, while TCRdb's copy carries only in-frame clones and drops some. The data contain around 340,000 clones, about 86% of them singletons. Sample: PBMCs or T cells enriched from blood (not recorded which). The receptors shown here come from a woman aged 40-49 years with acute COVID-19.

The sample holds one count of this clone. The J gene is TRBJ2-6, the V gene TRBV11-2, with TRBD1 as a possible D gene (6 bases). The length of the CDR3 is 13 residues. The germline V gene encodes CDR1 SGHAT and CDR2 FQNNGV. V lost 11 bases and J lost 2, with 10 bases in between. The CDR3 DNA reads as TGTGCCTGTAGACAGGCTGGGGCCAACGTCCTGACTTTC. Amino acid sequence: CACRQAGANVLTF.

The rearrangement joins TRBV24-1 to TRBJ2-5; D remains unclear. Germline V gene lookup returns CDR1 KGHDR and CDR2 SFDVKD. This CDR3 is 13 amino acids long. V dropped 4 bases and J dropped 4 bases, with 9 bases sitting between them. The CDR3 is CATSDLNGETQYF. In DNA form, the CDR3 reads TGTGCCACCAGTGACCTTAACGGAGAGACCCAGTACTTC.

This clone was detected once. The CDR3 sequence: CSVGRAGSNIQYF. In nucleotides, the CDR3 is TGCAGCGTTGGCCGGGCGGGGTCAAACATTCAGTACTTC. V usage is TRBV29-1 and J usage is TRBJ2-4, with D perhaps matching TRBD2 (6 bases). From germline, CDR1 is SQVTM and CDR2 ANQGSEA. There are 13 residues in the CDR3. V was clipped by 4 bases and J by 6 bases, with 13 bases between them. Using reference TRBV29-1 and TRBJ2-4 for the parts outside the CDR3, the full variable domain is SAVISQKPSRDICQRGTSLTIQCQVDSQVTMMFWYRQQPGQSLTLIATANQGSEATYESGFVIDKFPISRPNLTFSTLTVSNMSPEDSSIYLCSVGRAGSNIQYFGAGTRLSVL.

This sequence joins TRBV6-2 or TRBV6-3 and TRBJ1-1, with TRBD1 identical over 7 bases. Germline loops: CDR1 MNHEY, CDR2 SVGEGT. J lost 1 base, V lost 2 bases, and 1 base had no gene match. This CDR3 has 14 residues. The CDR3 protein is CASSYRQGNTEAFF. Written as DNA, the CDR3 is TGTGCCAGCAGTTACAGACAGGGGAACACTGAAGCTTTCTTT.

The chain joins TRBV18 to TRBJ2-7, with 9 bases that match TRBD1. The germline V gene has CDR1 KGHSH and CDR2 LQKENI. The CDR3 has 17 residues. Germline trimming cut 2 bases from V and 4 bases from J; bases unmatched to any gene: 12. CDR3 sequence (DNA): TGTGCCAGCTCACCATGGGACAGGGCTCCCGGCGGGTACGAGCAGTACTTC. It codes for CASSPWDRAPGGYEQYF.

This chain uses TRBV27 with TRBJ2-5; 10 bases are shared with TRBD1. The CDR3 is made up of 16 amino acids. Per the germline V gene, CDR1 is MNHEY and CDR2 is SMNVEV (reference sequence). Germline trimming cut 0 bases from V and 7 bases from J; bases unmatched to any gene: 8. The CDR3 bases are TGTGCCAGCAGTTTATCACCCCGAGGGACAGGGGTGACCCAGTACTTC. This translates into CASSLSPRGTGVTQYF.

The CDR3 region is CASSLQGAYSPLHF. In nucleotides, the CDR3 is TGTGCCAGCAGCTTACAGGGGGCATACTCACCCCTCCACTTT. The V call is TRBV5-4, the J call TRBJ1-6; TRBD1 aligns across 9 bases. The germline V gene encodes CDR1 SGHNT and CDR2 YYREEE (reference sequence). The CDR3 is made up of 14 amino acids. V lost 2 bases, J lost 10 bases, and 4 bases stayed unmatched.

CDR3 residues: CASRTNRGGNNEQFF. Written as DNA, the CDR3 is TGTGCCAGCAGGACAAACAGGGGCGGAAACAATGAGCAGTTCTTC. The J gene is TRBJ2-1, the V gene TRBV7-2, with TRBD1 matching over 7 bases. V was clipped by 6 bases and J by 5 bases; unmatched bases: 10. This CDR3 spans 15 amino acids. From germline, CDR1 is SGHTA and CDR2 FQGNSA.

The chain has TRBV28 and TRBJ2-2; TRBD2 matches at 7 bases. CDR3 length equals 16 residues. V shed 8 bases, J shed 0 bases, and the junction held 9 bases outside the gene matches. CDR1 and CDR2 (germline): MDHEN, SYDVKM. The chain's CDR3 is CASRIWEGPNTGELFF. CDR3 nucleotides: TGTGCCAGCCGGATTTGGGAGGGCCCGAACACCGGGGAGCTGTTTTTT. The variable domain in full, with the rest retrieved from reference TRBV28 and TRBJ2-2, is DVKVTQSSRYLVKRTGEKVFLECVQDMDHENMFWYRQDPGLGLRLIYFSYDVKMKEKGDIPEGYSVSREKKERFSLILESASTNQTSMYLCASRIWEGPNTGELFFGEGSRLTVL.

The chain uses TRBV29-1 and TRBJ1-1; no clear D. This CDR3 comprises 10 residues. V was cut by 5 bases and J by 4 bases, with 5 bases left in between. Germline V gives CDR1 SQVTM, CDR2 ANQGSEA. Here the CDR3 DNA reads TGCAGCGTTATGAGCACTGAAGCTTTCTTT. This sequence encodes CSVMSTEAFF.

V usage is TRBV21-1 and J usage is TRBJ2-1; whether TRBD2, the table's D call, matches the DNA was not checked. TRBV21-1 is listed as a pseudogene. The CDR3 length is 14 residues. The CDR3 sequence: CATEWGEGYNEQFF. The CDR3 coding sequence is TGTGCCACGGAGTGGGGGGAAGGGTACAATGAGCAGTTCTTC.

This rearrangement joins TRBV2 to TRBJ1-1, with 8 bases that match TRBD1. The J segment lost 0 bases and the V segment lost 5 bases, leaving 17 bases of the junction unmatched. CDR1 SNHLY and CDR2 FYNNEI come from the germline V gene. CDR3 length: 19 amino acids. The CDR3 nucleotides read TGTGCCAGCAGTCGCTCTCTGCAGGGGGCGCGGGTCATGAACACTGAAGCTTTCTTT. The encoded protein is CASSRSLQGARVMNTEAFF.

This rearrangement joins TRBV4-3 to TRBJ2-1, with a possible D match to TRBD2 (5 bases). Germline CDR1 LGHNA, CDR2 YSLEER. V lost 3 bases to trimming and J lost 4 bases, with 13 bases between them. This CDR3 has 15 residues. The CDR3, as DNA: TGCGCCAGCAGCCAGGATTCCGGGATTTACAATGAGCAGTTCTTC. Translation: CASSQDSGIYNEQFF.

This clone appeared a single time. This chain uses TRBV7-6 with TRBJ2-3; 8 nucleotides match TRBD2. This CDR3 region has 14 residues. The V segment lost 5 bases and the J segment 8 bases; nucleotides outside the gene matches: 9. Germline lookup yields CDR1 SGHVS and CDR2 FNYEAQ. CDR3 loop: CASSPVGAGGTQYF. CDR3 sequence (DNA): TGTGCCAGCAGCCCAGTTGGCGCGGGAGGTACGCAGTATTTT.

The chain links TRBV21-1 to TRBJ2-7; the table calls TRBD2, which could not be checked here. TRBV21-1 is a listed pseudogene. The CDR3 runs to 17 residues. This chain's CDR3 is CASIPSPQGGVGYEQYF. CDR3 bases: TGTGCCAGCATTCCATCTCCACAAGGGGGGGTCGGCTACGAGCAGTACTTC.

This chain links TRBV20-1 with TRBJ2-1, with D maybe TRBD2 (6 bases). V was trimmed by 3 bases and J by 0 bases, leaving 12 bases between them. Germline assignment: CDR1 DFQATT and CDR2 SNEGSKA (reference sequence). The CDR3 length is 15 residues. CDR3 nucleotide sequence: TGCAGTGCTAGTAGCGGACTCTCCTCCTACAATGAGCAGTTCTTC. Translation: CSASSGLSSYNEQFF.

This chain uses TRBV7-9 with TRBJ1-6; 12 bases fit TRBD1. Germline-derived CDR1 and CDR2 are SEHNR and FQNEAQ (reference sequence). V lost 6 bases and J lost 10; bases outside the gene matches: 7. The CDR3 has 15 residues. The CDR3 DNA is TGTGCCAGCAGTCCCGGGACAGGGGGCCGATCACCCCTCCACTTT. This encodes CASSPGTGGRSPLHF.

This clone has only a few counts. The rearrangement links TRBV27 to TRBJ1-1; no clear D. Trimming left V 4 bases short and J 8 bases short, with 8 bases between. The CDR3 runs 11 residues. Germline loops: CDR1 MNHEY, CDR2 SMNVEV (reference sequence). The CDR3 coding sequence is TGTGCCAGCAGTTCATGGAGGGAAGCTTTCTTT. Encoded protein: CASSSWREAFF.

The V call is TRBV11-3, the J call TRBJ2-3; D unclear. There are 15 residues in the CDR3. Trimming shortened V by 2 bases and J by 0 bases, and 9 bases separated the two germline ends. CDR1 and CDR2 (germline): SGHNT, YENEEA. This CDR3 reads CASSLNSYSTDTQYF. In DNA, the CDR3 is TGTGCCAGCAGCTTAAATTCGTATAGCACAGATACGCAGTATTTT.

This chain uses TRBV4-3 with TRBJ2-1; no definite D call. Germline V lookup: CDR1 LGHNA, CDR2 YSLEER. The ends were cut back, 2 bases at V and 3 bases at J, with 11 bases in the middle. The CDR3 runs 15 residues. CDR3 coding DNA: TGCGCCAGCAGCCAATCCCACAGAGACTACAATGAGCAGTTCTTC. Protein product: CASSQSHRDYNEQFF.

This clone was counted once. The V and J genes are TRBV7-8 and TRBJ2-1; 8 bases map to TRBD2. The CDR3 has 15 amino acids. Germline values: CDR1 SGHVS, CDR2 FQNEAQ. Unmatched junction bases numbered 7, after V lost 3 bases and J lost 6 bases. The CDR3 nucleotides read TGTGCCAGCAGCTTCCGGGAGGGCCGGGTCAATGAGCAGTTCTTC. Amino acid sequence: CASSFREGRVNEQFF.

This rearrangement joins TRBV9 to TRBJ1-2, with 7 bases identical to TRBD1. This CDR3 contains 13 residues. V gave up 3 bases and J gave up 2 bases; unmatched junction bases: 1. Germline V gene sequence: CDR1 SGDLS, CDR2 YYNGEE. The CDR3 sequence: CASSATGNYGYTF. CDR3 coding DNA: TGTGCCAGCAGCGCGACAGGGAACTATGGCTACACCTTC.

The chain joins TRBV6-1 to TRBJ1-2; D perhaps matches TRBD1 (6 bases). Germline CDR1 is MNHNS and CDR2 is SASEGT. V dropped 1 base and J dropped 4 bases, with 10 bases sitting between them. CDR3 length: 14 residues. For the CDR3, the DNA is TGTGCCAGCAGTGAAGTAAGGGGGGGCTATGGCTACACCTTC. Translation: CASSEVRGGYGYTF.

The CDR3 is CASSPIQTGTNSPLHF. Written as DNA, the CDR3 is TGTGCCAGCAGTCCAATCCAGACAGGGACTAATTCACCCCTCCACTTT. V usage is TRBV27 and J usage is TRBJ1-6; 7 bases fit TRBD1. Germline CDR1 MNHEY, CDR2 SMNVEV (reference sequence). The junction had 10 bases not matched to a gene; V was cut back by 5 bases and J by 6 bases. The CDR3 runs to 16 residues.

The CDR3 sequence is CASSYSLRLPGEFYEQYF. The DNA of the CDR3 is TGTGCCAGCAGTTACTCGTTGCGACTTCCAGGGGAATTCTACGAGCAGTACTTC. The rearrangement joins TRBV6-2 or TRBV6-3 to TRBJ2-7; a possible D gene is TRBD1 (6 bases). The CDR3 contains 18 residues. Trimming cost V 0 bases and J 3 bases, with 21 bases left between them. From germline, CDR1 is MNHEY and CDR2 SVGEGT.